The rows below give T cell receptor beta chains drawn from one sample of a study of blood T cell repertoires in COVID-19. The method was immunoSEQ multiplex PCR; TCRdb's version includes in-frame clones alone and lacks a portion of them. The table shows more than 250,000 clones, with around 86% occurring only once. The specimen was peripheral blood. The receptors here all came from a woman in her forties or fifties with acute or convalescent COVID-19. Both conserved end residues are part of each CDR3. The D gene is left open where the match is weak. Clone sizes are given selectively: once, few, many, or a class where the clone is expanded.

- - TRBJ1-1 TRBV3-1/TRBV3-2 CASRLDSWSMNTEAFF TGTGCCAGCAGGCTAGACTCTTGGTCTATGAACACTGAAGCTTTCTTT
- - TRBJ1-1 TRBV11-2 CASAKFGLNTEAFF TGTGCCAGCGCAAAGTTCGGTTTGAACACTGAAGCTTTCTTT
- - TRBJ1-1 TRBV7-3 CASRFGEGSTEAFF TGTGCCAGCAGGTTCGGGGAGGGATCGACTGAAGCTTTCTTT
- - TRBJ2-5 TRBV3-1/TRBV3-2 CASSQSLGGKETQYF TGTGCCAGCAGCCAGTCTTTAGGCGGGAAAGAGACCCAGTACTTC
TRBD1 - TRBJ2-3 TRBV5-4 CASSTDRVLDTQYF TGTGCCAGCAGCACAGACAGGGTTTTGGATACGCAGTATTTT
TRBD2 - TRBJ2-7 TRBV28 CASSLYGGLAGAEQYF TGTGCCAGCAGTTTATACGGGGGACTAGCGGGAGCCGAGCAGTACTTC
- - TRBJ2-1 TRBV18 CASSRSLSNEQFF TGTGCCAGCTCACGTTCTCTTAGCAATGAGCAGTTCTTC
- few TRBJ1-5 TRBV27 CASSFDSRSNQPQHF TGTGCCAGCAGTTTTGACAGCAGGAGCAATCAGCCCCAGCATTTT
- - TRBJ1-2 TRBV18 CASSPNLDGYTF TGTGCCAGCTCACCGAATTTAGATGGCTACACCTTC
TRBD2 - TRBJ2-2 TRBV24-1 CATSGASGRANTGELFF TGTGCCACCAGTGGGGCTAGCGGGAGGGCGAACACCGGGGAGCTGTTTTTT
TRBD1 - TRBJ1-6 TRBV27 CASRGDRGGYNSPLHF TGTGCCAGCAGGGGGGACAGGGGCGGCTATAATTCACCCCTCCACTTT
- - TRBJ1-2 TRBV7-6 CASSSTGGRGYTF TGTGCCAGCAGCTCTACGGGGGGCCGTGGCTACACCTTC
TRBD2 - TRBJ2-1 TRBV24-1 CATSDSVAGGPAEQFF TGTGCCACCAGTGATTCAGTAGCGGGAGGGCCTGCCGAGCAGTTCTTC
TRBD2 - TRBJ2-3 TRBV6-4 CASSLTAAGATDTQYF TGTGCCAGCAGTCTGACCGCAGCGGGAGCCACAGATACGCAGTATTTT